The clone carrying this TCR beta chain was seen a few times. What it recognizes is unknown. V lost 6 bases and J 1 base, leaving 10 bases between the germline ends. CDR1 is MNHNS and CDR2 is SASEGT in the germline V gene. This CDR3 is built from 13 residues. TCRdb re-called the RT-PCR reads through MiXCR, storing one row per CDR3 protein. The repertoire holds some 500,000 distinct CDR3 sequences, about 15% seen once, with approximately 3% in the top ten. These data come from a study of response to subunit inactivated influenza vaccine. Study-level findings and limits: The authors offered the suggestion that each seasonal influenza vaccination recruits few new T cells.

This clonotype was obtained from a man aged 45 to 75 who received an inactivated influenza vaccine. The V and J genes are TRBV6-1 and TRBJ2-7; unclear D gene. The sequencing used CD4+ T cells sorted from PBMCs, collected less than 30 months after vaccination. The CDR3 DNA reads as TGTGCCAGCAGCCCAGCCGCGTCCTACGAGCAGTACTTC. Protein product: CASSPAASYEQYF.